These T cell receptor beta chains were read from a single sample in a study of shared clonotypes between healthy human individuals. The assay was immunoSEQ multiplex PCR, and TCRdb's table has in-frame clones only and misses some. The profile shows fewer than 150,000 clones, about two thirds of them singletons. Material: memory CD8+ T cells sorted from blood. These receptors all come from a woman in her 30s in good health. Both conserved end residues are part of each CDR3. The order of the fields is V gene, J gene, D gene, clone size, CDR3 length, CDR3 DNA, CDR3 protein. D genes are given only for firm matches. Size is stated for part of the rows, as once, few or many counts, or as a class when the clone is expanded.

>TRBV5-1|TRBJ1-1|.|.|14
TGCGCCAGCAGCCTGTACCTCATGAACACTGAAGCTTTCTTT
CASSLYLMNTEAFF
>TRBV30|TRBJ2-7|.|.|16
TGTGCCTGGAGTGCCTGGGCTAGTGAGAGCTCCTACGAGCAGTACTTC
CAWSAWASESSYEQYF
>TRBV6-7|TRBJ2-1|.|.|16
TGTGCCAGCAGTTTACTAGGCGGGGCTTCCTACAATGAGCAGTTCTTC
CASSLLGGASYNEQFF
>TRBV27|TRBJ2-7|TRBD2|.|14
TGTGCCAGCACCCCTAGCGGGAACTCCTACGAGCAGTACTTC
CASTPSGNSYEQYF
>TRBV4-1|TRBJ1-1|.|.|14
TGCGCCAGCAGCCAAGGGTCCATGAACACTGAAGCTTTCTTT
CASSQGSMNTEAFF
>TRBV4-1|TRBJ1-1|.|.|12
TGCGCCAGCAGCCAGACACGAACTGAAGCTTTCTTT
CASSQTRTEAFF
>TRBV6-1|TRBJ1-3|.|.|15
TGTGCCAGCACTGAGGGAGGCCTTTCTGGAAACACCATATATTTT
CASTEGGLSGNTIYF
>TRBV7-8|TRBJ2-7|TRBD1|.|17
TGTGCCAGCAGCTCACGGACAGGGGGCTTCCTGGCCTACGAGCAGTACTTC
CASSSRTGGFLAYEQYF
>TRBV2|TRBJ2-6|TRBD1|once|17
TGTGCCAGCAGTTACCGGGACAGAGATTCGGGGGCCAACGTCCTGACTTTC
CASSYRDRDSGANVLTF
>TRBV13|TRBJ1-5|TRBD1|.|16
TGCGCCAGCAGCCCGGGGAGGGGGCAGGCGGATCAGCCCCAGCATTTT
CASSPGRGQADQPQHF
>TRBV29-1|TRBJ1-3|.|few|15
TGCAGCGTTGAACGAGGGCGGGGGGCTGGAAACACCATATATTTT
CSVERGRGAGNTIYF
>TRBV11-2|TRBJ2-3|TRBD2|once|15
TGTGCCAGCAGCAAGAGAGCGGGAGTAGAAGATACGCAGTATTTT
CASSKRAGVEDTQYF
>TRBV25-1|TRBJ2-7|TRBD2|.|15
TGTGCCAGCAGGAAACTGACTAGCGGGTCTTACGAGCAGTACTTC
CASRKLTSGSYEQYF
>TRBV29-1|TRBJ2-7|.|.|14
TGCAGCGTGCCGGACCCCGAGAGCTCCTACGAGCAGTACTTC
CSVPDPESSYEQYF
>TRBV9|TRBJ2-2|TRBD2|.|14
TGTGCCAGCAGCCCCAGCGGGAGTCACGGGGAGCTGTTTTTT
CASSPSGSHGELFF
>TRBV27|TRBJ2-2|TRBD1|once|15
TGTGCCACCAAGACCGGGACAGGGGAAACCGGGGAGCTGTTTTTT
CATKTGTGETGELFF
>TRBV28|TRBJ1-5|.|few|15
TGTGCCAGCAGCCCCCTCCCGGGCGGCAATCAGCCCCAGCATTTT
CASSPLPGGNQPQHF
>TRBV28|TRBJ2-2|.|.|13
TGTGCCAGCAGATCATCGACGCTTGGGGAGCTGTTTTTT
CASRSSTLGELFF
>TRBV25-1|TRBJ2-7|.|.|12
TGTGCCAGCAGTCGACAGAGTTACGAGCAGTACTTC
CASSRQSYEQYF
>TRBV7-9|TRBJ2-2|TRBD1|.|16
TGTGCCAGCGTACCGGGACAGGGTATTTTCACCGGGGAGCTGTTTTTT
CASVPGQGIFTGELFF
>TRBV27|TRBJ2-5|.|many|14
TGTGCCAGCAGATCCTGGTCGGGGGAAGAGACCCAGTACTTC
CASRSWSGEETQYF
>TRBV5-1|TRBJ1-1|.|.|16
TGCGCCAGCAGCTTGGGGGCCGGGGGCAGGAACACTGAAGCTTTCTTT
CASSLGAGGRNTEAFF
>TRBV7-8|TRBJ2-2|.|.|15
TGTGCCAGCAGCTTAGGGCGTGGGGACACCGGGGAGCTGTTTTTT
CASSLGRGDTGELFF
>TRBV5-4|TRBJ2-2|TRBD2|once|16
TGTGCCAGCAGCTTGAGCCTAGCGGGGGTCACCGGGGAGCTGTTTTTT
CASSLSLAGVTGELFF
>TRBV28|TRBJ1-3|.|.|13
TGTGCCAGCAGTTTGGGGACGTCAGACACCATATATTTT
CASSLGTSDTIYF
>TRBV6-4|TRBJ1-1|.|.|13
TGTGCCAGCAGTGCTGGGGAGAACACTGAAGCTTTCTTT
CASSAGENTEAFF
>TRBV2|TRBJ2-1|.|.|17
TGTGCCAGCAGTTATATCCCGGCGGGGGCCTCCTACAATGAGCAGTTCTTC
CASSYIPAGASYNEQFF
>TRBV18|TRBJ1-4|TRBD1|.|16
TGTGCCAGCTCACCACGTATCTGGACAGGGGGCAAAAAACTGTTTTTT
CASSPRIWTGGKKLFF
>TRBV7-3|TRBJ1-2|.|many|13
TGTGCCAGCAGCCGAGCCGGGCCTCAGGGCTACACCTTC
CASSRAGPQGYTF
>TRBV11-2|TRBJ2-5|TRBD2|.|16
TGTGCCAGCAAGAATCCGGGACTAGCGGGAGAAGAGACCCAGTACTTC
CASKNPGLAGEETQYF
>TRBV6-1|TRBJ1-1|.|.|14
TGTGCCAGCAGTGAAGGCATGGAGAACACTGAAGCTTTCTTT
CASSEGMENTEAFF
>TRBV7-9|TRBJ2-6|.|few|16
TGTGCCAGCAGCCCTCGACAGTACTCTGGGGCCAACGTCCTGACTTTC
CASSPRQYSGANVLTF
>TRBV28|TRBJ1-3|.|.|16
TGTGCCAGCAGTTTGCGGTACAGGGCCCCTGGAAACACCATATATTTT
CASSLRYRAPGNTIYF
>TRBV7-2|TRBJ2-2|.|.|12
TGTGCCAGCCAGTCGGGCGGCGGGGAGCTGTTTTTT
CASQSGGGELFF
>TRBV7-9|TRBJ1-5|.|few|15
TGTGCCAGCAGCGGGACGGGTCCAGGGAATCAGCCCCAGCATTTT
CASSGTGPGNQPQHF
>TRBV7-2|TRBJ1-1|TRBD1|.|13
TGTGCCAGCAGCCAACAGGGGGACACTGAAGCTTTCTTT
CASSQQGDTEAFF
>TRBV5-4|TRBJ1-2|TRBD1|once|13
TGTGCCAGCAGCCCGCGGGACAGGGGAGCCGCCACCTTC
CASSPRDRGAATF
>TRBV7-8|TRBJ1-2|TRBD1|.|15
TGTGCCAGCAGCTTAGCCCGGGACAGGCGCTATGGCTACACCTTC
CASSLARDRRYGYTF
>TRBV25-1|TRBJ1-2|.|few|17
TGTGCCAGCAGTGACCCGACTCCCAGGGAAGGGGTCTATGGCTACACCTTC
CASSDPTPREGVYGYTF
>TRBV25-1|TRBJ2-1|.|.|12
TGTGCCAGCAGGATTCAGGGTTATGAGCAGTTCTTC
CASRIQGYEQFF
>TRBV7-9|TRBJ2-1|TRBD2|.|15
TGTGCCAGCAGCCCCACTAGCGGGACATTGAATGAGCAGTTCTTC
CASSPTSGTLNEQFF
>TRBV25-1|TRBJ2-2|.|.|15
TGTGCCAGCAGTGATCAGGGGGAGGGAACCGGGGAGCTGTTTTTT
CASSDQGEGTGELFF
>TRBV10-1|TRBJ2-2|.|.|14
TGCGCCAGCAGAACTCGATCGAACACCGGGGAGCTGTTTTTT
CASRTRSNTGELFF
>TRBV19|TRBJ2-3|.|many|14
TGTGCCAGTAGTATTGGACTCTACACAGATACGCAGTATTTT
CASSIGLYTDTQYF
>TRBV28|TRBJ1-2|TRBD1|.|16
TGTGCCAGCAGTTTATCTGCCAGGGGGCTCGTGGAAGGCTACACCTTC
CASSLSARGLVEGYTF
>TRBV11-3|TRBJ1-1|.|.|13
TGTGCCAGCAGCTTAGCTGTTGGCACTGAAGCTTTCTTT
CASSLAVGTEAFF
>TRBV6-5|TRBJ2-1|TRBD2|.|16
TGTGCCAGCAGTTACTCGACAGCGGGAGCCTACAATGAGCAGTTCTTC
CASSYSTAGAYNEQFF
>TRBV18|TRBJ2-3|.|.|14
TGTGCCAGCTCACCACAGGGGCCCACAGATACGCAGTATTTT
CASSPQGPTDTQYF
>TRBV5-6|TRBJ2-5|.|.|13
TGTGCCAGCAGCTTATTCTACGAGGTCGACCAGTACTTC
CASSLFYEVDQYF
>TRBV28|TRBJ2-1|.|many|15
TGTGCCAGCAGTTTCGCAACCGGGTCCGTCAATGAGCAGTTCTTC
CASSFATGSVNEQFF
>TRBV2|TRBJ2-3|.|.|13
TGTGCCAGCGTGCTGACCCGCACAGATACGCAGTATTTT
CASVLTRTDTQYF
>TRBV5-8|TRBJ1-2|TRBD1|.|15
TGTGCCAGCAGCTTACGCCGGACAGGGTTTCTCGGCTACACCTTC
CASSLRRTGFLGYTF
>TRBV28|TRBJ2-1|.|.|11
TGTGCCAGCAGTACTTACAATGAGCAGTTCTTC
CASSTYNEQFF
>TRBV18|TRBJ2-7|.|.|14
TGTGCCAGCTCACCCCCGGAGGGGACCTACGAGCAGTACTTC
CASSPPEGTYEQYF
>TRBV28|TRBJ2-2|.|.|17
TGTGCCAGCACCGAGGGGAGAACGGGGTCGACTACCGGGGAGCTGTTTTTT
CASTEGRTGSTTGELFF
>TRBV28|TRBJ2-7|.|.|13
TGTGCCAGCCAGGACGGAAGCTCCTACGAGCAGTACTTC
CASQDGSSYEQYF
>TRBV7-6|TRBJ2-1|TRBD2|.|15
TGTGCCAGCAGCTTACTAGCGGGAGGGCCCGATGAGCAGTTCTTC
CASSLLAGGPDEQFF
>TRBV5-1|TRBJ1-1|TRBD1|many|16
TGCGCCAGCAGCTTGGGGGACAGGGGAGGGAACACTGAAGCTTTCTTT
CASSLGDRGGNTEAFF
>TRBV27|TRBJ2-7|.|many|9
TGTGCCAGCGGCTACGAGCAGTACTTC
CASGYEQYF